This T cell receptor beta chain was obtained from a study of CD8+ T cells in alopecia areata. Treatment indicated: oral pan-JAK inhibitor, 5-10 mg twice daily. The CDR3 is 14 amino acids. Germline CDR1 LGHNA, CDR2 YSLEER. The V gene lost 0 bases and the J gene lost 4 bases, with 9 bases spanning the gap. cDNA prepared by RNA extraction and subsequent reverse transcription served as the template for sequencing. Repertoires were generated with immunoSEQ multiplex PCR, while TCRdb's copy carries only in-frame clones and drops some. The sample shows around 180,000 clones, just under 65% of them seen only once.

The chain couples TRBV4-3 to TRBJ1-2, with D unresolved. This sequence originates from a human donor with alopecia areata. Sequenced here: CD4+ T cells sorted from blood, sampled around week 50, from a patient treated with tofacitinib. This CDR3 is CASSQESGSYGYTF. CDR3 DNA: TGCGCCAGCAGCCAAGAGTCGGGGAGCTATGGCTACACCTTC.